A selection of T cell receptor beta chains follows, all from one sample in a study of blood T cell repertoires in COVID-19. Produced via immunoSEQ multiplex PCR; TCRdb's table is partial and in-frame only. The repertoire has approximately 210,000 clones, 82% of them found once; the top ten carry approximately 3.6%. The material sequenced was PBMCs or T cells enriched from blood (not recorded which). The receptors here all came from a woman aged 55-75 years who had recovered from COVID-19. Each CDR3 is given with its conserved first and last residue. Rows give clone size only sometimes, using once, few, many, or a class for an expanded clone.

J gene	clone size	V gene	CDR3 protein
TRBJ2-3	NA	TRBV7-2	CASGTSGSTDTQYF
TRBJ1-1	NA	TRBV27	CASRRGIEAFF
TRBJ2-3	NA	TRBV5-1	CASSRREGTDTQYF
TRBJ2-7	NA	TRBV12-3/TRBV12-4	CASTADRSYEQYF
TRBJ1-3	NA	TRBV25-1	CASIGTAGNTIYF
TRBJ1-2	once	TRBV16	CASSPSGEGGYTF
TRBJ2-3	NA	TRBV18	CATFDRGRTDTQYF
TRBJ1-2	NA	TRBV7-9	CASSPEGQTGYTF
TRBJ2-3	NA	TRBV5-1	CASSLGASSTDTQYF
TRBJ1-3	NA	TRBV5-8	CASSPARRVSGNTIYF
TRBJ1-1	NA	TRBV27	CASGDRVTEAFF
TRBJ1-5	NA	TRBV2	CASSHGVQANQPQHF
TRBJ1-6	NA	TRBV19	CASSIDNRGYSPLHF
TRBJ1-4	few	TRBV27	CASSPPPVGSEKLFF
TRBJ1-1	many	TRBV4-1	CASSQDRGQGTEAFF
TRBJ1-6	NA	TRBV6-5	CASTRDGDSPLHF
TRBJ1-1	NA	TRBV1	CTSSQSRVTPIPNTEAFF
TRBJ2-1	NA	TRBV12-5	CASGTQQGEQFF
TRBJ1-2	few	TRBV6-2/TRBV6-3	CASSPTGGYGYTF
TRBJ1-2	NA	TRBV6-5	CASSPTGGIYGYTF
TRBJ1-5	once	TRBV4-1	CASSQYRGDNQPQHF
TRBJ1-2	once	TRBV5-1	CASSLVGSPAGLYGYTF
TRBJ1-3	NA	TRBV25-1	CASSQGQLSGNTIYF
TRBJ2-7	NA	TRBV6-2/TRBV6-3	CASIPSMTGYEQYF
TRBJ1-5	once	TRBV5-1	CASSSDRDQPQHF
TRBJ1-2	NA	TRBV7-2	CASSLSHSNYGYTF
TRBJ2-7	NA	TRBV14	CASSRSGGPTYEQYF
TRBJ2-1	NA	TRBV11-2	CASSLTSAGVGNEQFF
TRBJ2-2	few	TRBV11-2	CASSSSGGTGELFF
TRBJ1-2	NA	TRBV5-1	CASSLRTANYGYTF
TRBJ1-2	once	TRBV6-5	CASSPGTGLYGYTF
TRBJ2-7	once	TRBV29-1	CSVEDGTGAKYEQYF
TRBJ1-1	NA	TRBV7-2	CASSGGDGYMNTEAFF
TRBJ2-1	NA	TRBV11-3	CASSSRGDNEQFF
TRBJ1-1	NA	TRBV5-8	CASSFSGGVTEAFF
TRBJ1-5	NA	TRBV6-5	CASSYDEGQPQHF
TRBJ2-2	NA	TRBV4-2	CASSQVTDMNTGELFF
TRBJ1-3	NA	TRBV6-5	CASRVTGVGNTIYF
TRBJ2-2	NA	TRBV5-1	CASSLPLLTGSGTGELFF
TRBJ1-1	few	TRBV27	CASSLYIKNTEAFF
TRBJ2-7	once	TRBV27	CASRPLGTGSRGPWRNPYEQYF
TRBJ1-3	NA	TRBV11-2	CASSLDRGLGNTIYF